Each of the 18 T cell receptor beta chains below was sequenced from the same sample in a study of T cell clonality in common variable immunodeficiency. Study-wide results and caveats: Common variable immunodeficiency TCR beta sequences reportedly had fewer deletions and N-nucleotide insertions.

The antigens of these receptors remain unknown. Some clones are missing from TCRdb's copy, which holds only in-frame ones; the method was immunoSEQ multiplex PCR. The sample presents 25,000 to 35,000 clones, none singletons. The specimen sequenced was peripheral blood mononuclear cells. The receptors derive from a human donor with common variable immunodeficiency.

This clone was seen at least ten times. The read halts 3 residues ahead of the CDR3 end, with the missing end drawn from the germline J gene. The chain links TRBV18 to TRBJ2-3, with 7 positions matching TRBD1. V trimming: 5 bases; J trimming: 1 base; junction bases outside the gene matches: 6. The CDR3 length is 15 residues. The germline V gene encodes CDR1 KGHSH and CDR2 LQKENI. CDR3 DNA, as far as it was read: TGTGCCAGCTCAACTCGTGGACAGGGCACAGATACG. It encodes CASSTRGQGTDT. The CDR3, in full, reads CASSTRGQGTDTQYF. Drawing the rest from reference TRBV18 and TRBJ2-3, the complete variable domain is NAGVMQNPRHLVRRRGQEARLRCSPMKGHSHVYWYRQLPEEGLKFMVYLQKENIIDESGMPKERFSAEFPKEGPSILRIQQVVRGDSAAYFCASSTRGQGTDTQYFGPGTRLTVL.

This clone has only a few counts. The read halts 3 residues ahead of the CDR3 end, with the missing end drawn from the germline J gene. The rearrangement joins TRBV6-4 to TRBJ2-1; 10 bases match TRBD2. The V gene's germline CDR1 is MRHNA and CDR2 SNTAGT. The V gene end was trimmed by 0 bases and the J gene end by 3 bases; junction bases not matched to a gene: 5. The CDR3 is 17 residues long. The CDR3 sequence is CASSDSPAGGFYNEQFF. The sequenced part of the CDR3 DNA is TGTGCCAGCAGTGACTCCCCAGCGGGAGGGTTCTACAATGAG.

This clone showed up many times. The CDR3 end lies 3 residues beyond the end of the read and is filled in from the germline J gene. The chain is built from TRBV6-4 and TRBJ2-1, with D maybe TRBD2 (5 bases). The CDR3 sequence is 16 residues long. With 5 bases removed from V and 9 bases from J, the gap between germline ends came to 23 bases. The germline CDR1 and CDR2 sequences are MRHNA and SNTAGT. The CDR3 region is CASSPIVLLETTEQFF. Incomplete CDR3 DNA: TGTGCCAGCAGTCCCATAGTCTTACTAGAAACTACTGAG.

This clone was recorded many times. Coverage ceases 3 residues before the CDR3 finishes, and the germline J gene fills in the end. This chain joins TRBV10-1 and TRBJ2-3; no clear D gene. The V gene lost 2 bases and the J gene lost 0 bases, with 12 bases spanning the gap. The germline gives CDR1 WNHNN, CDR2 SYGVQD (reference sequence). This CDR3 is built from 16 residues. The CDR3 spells CASSERSVSSTDTQYF. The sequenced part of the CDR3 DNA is TGCGCCAGCAGTGAGAGGAGCGTATCTAGCACAGATACG.

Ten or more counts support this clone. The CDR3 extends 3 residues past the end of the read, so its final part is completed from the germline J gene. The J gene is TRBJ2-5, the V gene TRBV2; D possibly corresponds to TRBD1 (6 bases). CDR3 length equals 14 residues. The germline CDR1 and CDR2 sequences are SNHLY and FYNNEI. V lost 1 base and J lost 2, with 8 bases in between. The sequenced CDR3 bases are TGTGCCAGCAGTGAAGAACAGGGACAAGAGACC. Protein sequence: CASSEEQGQET. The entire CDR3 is CASSEEQGQETQYF.

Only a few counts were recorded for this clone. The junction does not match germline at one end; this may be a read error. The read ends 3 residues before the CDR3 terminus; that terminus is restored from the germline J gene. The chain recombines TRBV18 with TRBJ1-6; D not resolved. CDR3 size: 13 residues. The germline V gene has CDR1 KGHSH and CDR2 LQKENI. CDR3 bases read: TGTGCCAGATCACCAACTCCGGATTCACCC. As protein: CARSPTPDSP. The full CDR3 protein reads CARSPTPDSPLHF.

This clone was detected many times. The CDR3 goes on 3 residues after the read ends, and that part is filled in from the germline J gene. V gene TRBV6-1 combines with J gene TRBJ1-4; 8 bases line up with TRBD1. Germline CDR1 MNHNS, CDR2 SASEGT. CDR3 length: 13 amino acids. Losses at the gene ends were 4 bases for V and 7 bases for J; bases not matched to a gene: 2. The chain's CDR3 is CASSGQGTEKLFF. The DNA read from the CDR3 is TGTGCCAGCAGTGGACAGGGGACTGAAAAA.

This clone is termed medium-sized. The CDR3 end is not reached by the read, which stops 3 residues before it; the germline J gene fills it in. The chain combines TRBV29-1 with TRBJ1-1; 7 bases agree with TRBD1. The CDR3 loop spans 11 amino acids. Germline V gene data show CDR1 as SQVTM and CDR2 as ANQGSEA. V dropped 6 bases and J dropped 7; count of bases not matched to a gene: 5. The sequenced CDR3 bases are TGCAGCGTGAGGGGGCCCAATGAA. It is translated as CSVRGPNE. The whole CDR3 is CSVRGPNEAFF.

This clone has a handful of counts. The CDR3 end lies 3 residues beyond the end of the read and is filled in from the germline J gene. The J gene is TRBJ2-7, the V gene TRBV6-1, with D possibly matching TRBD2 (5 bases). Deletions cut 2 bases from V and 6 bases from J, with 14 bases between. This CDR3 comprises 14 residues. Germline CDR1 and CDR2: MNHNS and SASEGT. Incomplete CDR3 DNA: TGTGCCAGCAGTGAACTAGCAAGTCTCCGCGAG. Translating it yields CASSELASLRE. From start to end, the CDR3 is CASSELASLREQYF.

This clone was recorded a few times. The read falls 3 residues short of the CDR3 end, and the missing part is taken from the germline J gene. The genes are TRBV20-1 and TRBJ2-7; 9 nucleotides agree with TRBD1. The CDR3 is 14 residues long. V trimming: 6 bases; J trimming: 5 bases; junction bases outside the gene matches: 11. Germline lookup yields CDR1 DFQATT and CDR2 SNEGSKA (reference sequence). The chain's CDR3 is CSALRTGTGNEQYF. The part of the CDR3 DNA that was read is TGCAGTGCACTTCGTACCGGGACAGGGAACGAG.

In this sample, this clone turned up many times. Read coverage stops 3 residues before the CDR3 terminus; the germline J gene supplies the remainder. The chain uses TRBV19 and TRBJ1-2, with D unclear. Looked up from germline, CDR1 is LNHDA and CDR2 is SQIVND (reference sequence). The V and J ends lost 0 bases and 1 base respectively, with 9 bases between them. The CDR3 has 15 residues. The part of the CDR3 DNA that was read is TGTGCCAGTAGTATAGAAACCGCGTATAACTATGGC. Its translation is CASSIETAYNYG. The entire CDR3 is CASSIETAYNYGYTF.

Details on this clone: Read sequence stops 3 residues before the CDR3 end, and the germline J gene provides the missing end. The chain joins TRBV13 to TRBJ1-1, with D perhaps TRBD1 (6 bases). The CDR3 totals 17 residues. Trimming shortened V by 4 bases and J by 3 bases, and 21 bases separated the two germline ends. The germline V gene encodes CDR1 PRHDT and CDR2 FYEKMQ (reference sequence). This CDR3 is CASSSRGQPPYYTEAFF. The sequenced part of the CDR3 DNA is TGTGCCAGCAGCTCGAGAGGACAGCCCCCTTACTACACTGAA. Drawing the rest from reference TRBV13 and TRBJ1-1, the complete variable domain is AAGVIQSPRHLIKEKRETATLKCYPIPRHDTVYWYQQGPGQDPQFLISFYEKMQSDKGSIPDRFSAQQFSDYHSELNMSSLELGDSALYFCASSSRGQPPYYTEAFFGQGTRLTVV.

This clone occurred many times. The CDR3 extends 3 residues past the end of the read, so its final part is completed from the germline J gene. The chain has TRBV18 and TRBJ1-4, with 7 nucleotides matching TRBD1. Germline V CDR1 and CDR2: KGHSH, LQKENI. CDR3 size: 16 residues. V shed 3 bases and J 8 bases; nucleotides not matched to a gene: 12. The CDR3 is CASSPFGTDGSEKLFF. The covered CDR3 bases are TGTGCCAGCTCACCTTTTGGGACAGACGGCTCCGAAAAA.

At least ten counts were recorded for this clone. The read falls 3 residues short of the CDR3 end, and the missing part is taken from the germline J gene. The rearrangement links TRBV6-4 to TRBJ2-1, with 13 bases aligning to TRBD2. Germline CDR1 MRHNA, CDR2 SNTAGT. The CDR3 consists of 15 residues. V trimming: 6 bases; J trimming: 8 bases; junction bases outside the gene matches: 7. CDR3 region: CASSEGLAGVYEQFF. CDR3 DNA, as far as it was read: TGTGCCAGCAGCGAAGGACTAGCGGGAGTATATGAG.

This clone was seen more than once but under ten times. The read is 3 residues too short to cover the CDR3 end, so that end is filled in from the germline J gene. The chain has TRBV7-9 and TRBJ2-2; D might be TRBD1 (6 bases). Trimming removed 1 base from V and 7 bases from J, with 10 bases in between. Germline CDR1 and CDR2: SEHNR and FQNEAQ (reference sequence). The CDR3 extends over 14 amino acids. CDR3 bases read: TGTGCCAGCAGCTTAGAGAACAGGGTCGGGGAG. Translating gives CASSLENRVGE. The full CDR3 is CASSLENRVGELFF.

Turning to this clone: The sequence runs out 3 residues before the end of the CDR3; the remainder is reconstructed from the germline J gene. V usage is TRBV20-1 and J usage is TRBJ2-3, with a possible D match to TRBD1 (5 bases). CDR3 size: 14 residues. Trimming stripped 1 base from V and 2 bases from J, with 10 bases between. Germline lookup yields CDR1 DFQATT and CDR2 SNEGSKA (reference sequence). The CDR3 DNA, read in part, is TGCAGTGCTAGAGTCTCCAGGGACACAGATACG. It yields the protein CSARVSRDTDT. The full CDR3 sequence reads CSARVSRDTDTQYF.

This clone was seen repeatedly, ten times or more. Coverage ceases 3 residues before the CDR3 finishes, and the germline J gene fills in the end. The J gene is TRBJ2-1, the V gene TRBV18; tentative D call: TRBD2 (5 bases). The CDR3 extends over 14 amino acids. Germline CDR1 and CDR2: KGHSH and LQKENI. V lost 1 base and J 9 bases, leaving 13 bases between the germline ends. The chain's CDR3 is CASSPQGNGLEQFF. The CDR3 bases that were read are TGTGCCAGCTCACCACAGGGTAACGGACTTGAG. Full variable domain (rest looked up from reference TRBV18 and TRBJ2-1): NAGVMQNPRHLVRRRGQEARLRCSPMKGHSHVYWYRQLPEEGLKFMVYLQKENIIDESGMPKERFSAEFPKEGPSILRIQQVVRGDSAAYFCASSPQGNGLEQFFGPGTRLTVL.

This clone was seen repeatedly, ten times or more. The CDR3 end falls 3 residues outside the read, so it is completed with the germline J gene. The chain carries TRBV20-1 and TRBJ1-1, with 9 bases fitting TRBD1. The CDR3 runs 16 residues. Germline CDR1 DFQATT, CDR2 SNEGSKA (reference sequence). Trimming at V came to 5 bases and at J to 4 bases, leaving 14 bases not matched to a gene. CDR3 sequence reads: CSACRDRARISTEAFF. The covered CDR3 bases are TGCAGTGCTTGCCGGGACAGGGCCCGGATTTCCACTGAA.